This TCR beta chain was found in a study of cytomegalovirus exposure and HLA in healthy donors. Amplification used 60 Vbeta primers and 13 Jbeta primers. Only in-frame clones appear in the TCRdb table, and some are missing; sequencing was by immunoSEQ multiplex PCR. The table shows roughly 150,000 clones, with 75% occurring only once. This clone was found once. Its antigen is not known. The study, taken as a whole, reports: Apart from CMV serostatus, no immune exposure information was available.

V lost 4 bases and J lost 4, with 14 bases in between. The CDR3 length is 15 residues. Germline V lookup: CDR1 KGHSH, CDR2 LQKENI. Among the donors, all were healthy bone marrow donors. Donors had nominal health at sampling but likely had unrecorded immune exposures. This TCR was sampled from a female donor in good health and CMV-seronegative. Sequenced material: PBMCs. V gene TRBV18 combines with J gene TRBJ1-5; D is ambiguous. The CDR3 bases are TGTGCCAGCTCACTCACTCTAAGCGGGAATCAGCCCCAGCATTTT. It specifies CASSLTLSGNQPQHF.